The clone carrying this T cell receptor (beta chain) appeared many times. The antigen remains unidentified. This record belongs to a study of T-cell reconstitution after alpha-beta-depleted transplantation in children. Study findings and constraints: From newly produced T cells came most of the T-cell counts and diversity one year after transplant. Two months or so post-transplant, alpha-beta T cells reportedly derived from several hundred expanded graft clones.

Molecular barcoding with unique molecular identifiers was used for the TCRbeta library. TCRdb passed the PCR reads through MiXCR, listing each CDR3 protein once. This repertoire shows some 140,000 distinct CDR3 sequences, about a tenth found once; its top ten account for around 24%. The germline V gene has CDR1 DFQATT and CDR2 SNEGSKA (reference sequence). This CDR3 contains 15 residues. The V and J ends lost 3 bases and 0 bases, in that order; junction bases with no gene match: 4. The chain joins TRBV20-1 to TRBJ2-4; TRBD2 matches at 8 bases. Material: PBMCs, mostly from graft donor cells, obtained 180 days after TCRalphabeta/CD19-depleted stem cell transplant. This sequence originates from a girl less than two years old who had a stem cell transplant for combined immunodeficiency, so the T cells may come from the graft donor. The CDR3 bases are TGCAGTGCTAGGGTAGCGGGGCTAGCCAAAAACATTCAGTACTTC. It is translated as CSARVAGLAKNIQYF.